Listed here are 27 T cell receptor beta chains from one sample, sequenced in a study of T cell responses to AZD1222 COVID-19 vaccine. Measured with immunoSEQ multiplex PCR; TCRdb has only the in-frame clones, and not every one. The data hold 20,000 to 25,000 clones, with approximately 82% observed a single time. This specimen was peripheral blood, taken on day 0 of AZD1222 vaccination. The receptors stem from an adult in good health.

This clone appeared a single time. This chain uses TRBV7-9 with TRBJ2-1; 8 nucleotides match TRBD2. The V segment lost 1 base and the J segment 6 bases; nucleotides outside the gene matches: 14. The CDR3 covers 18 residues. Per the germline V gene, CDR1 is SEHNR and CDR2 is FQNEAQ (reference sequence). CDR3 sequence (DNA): TGTGCCAGCAGCTTAGTCGCCTCTAGAGCGGGAGCGGGCAATGAGCAGTTCTTC. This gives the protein CASSLVASRAGAGNEQFF.

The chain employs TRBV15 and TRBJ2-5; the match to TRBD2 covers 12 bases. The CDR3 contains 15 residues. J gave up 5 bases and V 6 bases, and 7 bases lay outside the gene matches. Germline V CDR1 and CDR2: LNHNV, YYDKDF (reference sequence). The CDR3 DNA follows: TGTGCCACCAGTCCTAGCGGGGGGGAGGTCGAGACCCAGTACTTC. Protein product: CATSPSGGEVETQYF.

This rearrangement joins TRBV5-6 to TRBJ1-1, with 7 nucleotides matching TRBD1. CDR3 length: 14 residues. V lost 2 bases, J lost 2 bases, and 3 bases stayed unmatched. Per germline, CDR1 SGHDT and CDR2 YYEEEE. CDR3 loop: CASSLGGGNTEAFF. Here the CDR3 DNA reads TGTGCCAGCAGCTTAGGGGGCGGCAACACTGAAGCTTTCTTT.

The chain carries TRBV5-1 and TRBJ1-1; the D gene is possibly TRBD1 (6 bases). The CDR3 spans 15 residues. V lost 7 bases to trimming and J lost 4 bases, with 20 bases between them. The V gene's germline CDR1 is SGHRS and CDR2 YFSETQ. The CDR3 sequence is CASQITGYQGTEAFF. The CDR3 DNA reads TGCGCCAGCCAAATTACAGGGTACCAGGGCACTGAAGCTTTCTTT.

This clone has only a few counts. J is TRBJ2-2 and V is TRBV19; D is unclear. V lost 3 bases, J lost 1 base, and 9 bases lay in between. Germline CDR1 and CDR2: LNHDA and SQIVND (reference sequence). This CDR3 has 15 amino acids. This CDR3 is CASSIWAENTGELFF. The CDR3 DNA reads TGTGCCAGTAGTATTTGGGCAGAGAACACCGGGGAGCTGTTTTTT.

The CDR3 DNA reads TGTGCCAGCAGCCAGGGGTTGCAGGATGGCTACACCTTC. Encoded protein: CASSQGLQDGYTF. This chain joins TRBV7-9 and TRBJ1-2, with D possibly matching TRBD1 (6 bases). The CDR3 runs to 13 residues. The V end was cut by 5 bases, the J end by 6 bases, with 13 bases between. The germline V gene encodes CDR1 SEHNR and CDR2 FQNEAQ (reference sequence).

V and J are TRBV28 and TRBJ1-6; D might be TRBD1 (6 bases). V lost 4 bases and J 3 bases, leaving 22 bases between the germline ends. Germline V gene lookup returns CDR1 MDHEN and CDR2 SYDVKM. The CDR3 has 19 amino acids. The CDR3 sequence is CASSYTRRMTGDYNSPLHF. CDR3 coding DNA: TGTGCCAGCAGTTATACCCGCAGAATGACAGGAGACTATAATTCACCCCTCCACTTT. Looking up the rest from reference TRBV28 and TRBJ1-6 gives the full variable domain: DVKVTQSSRYLVKRTGEKVFLECVQDMDHENMFWYRQDPGLGLRLIYFSYDVKMKEKGDIPEGYSVSREKKERFSLILESASTNQTSMYLCASSYTRRMTGDYNSPLHFGNGTRLTVT.

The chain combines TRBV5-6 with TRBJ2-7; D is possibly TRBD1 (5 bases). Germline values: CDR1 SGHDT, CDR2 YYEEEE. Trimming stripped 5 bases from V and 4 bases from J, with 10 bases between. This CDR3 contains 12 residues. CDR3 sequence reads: CASSPQGYEQYF. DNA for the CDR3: TGTGCCAGCAGTCCTCAGGGATACGAGCAGTACTTC. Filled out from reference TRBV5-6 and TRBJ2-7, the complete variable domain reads DAGVTQSPTHLIKTRGQQVTLRCSPKSGHDTVSWYQQALGQGPQFIFQYYEEEERQRGNFPDRFSGHQFPNYSSELNVNALLLGDSALYLCASSPQGYEQYFGPGTRLTVT.

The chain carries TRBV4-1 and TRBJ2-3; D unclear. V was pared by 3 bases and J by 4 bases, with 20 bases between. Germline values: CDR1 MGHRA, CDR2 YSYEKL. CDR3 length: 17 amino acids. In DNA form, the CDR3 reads TGCGCCAGCAGCCACGTATTGCGTAGGTCCAAACCAGATACGCAGTATTTT. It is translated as CASSHVLRRSKPDTQYF.

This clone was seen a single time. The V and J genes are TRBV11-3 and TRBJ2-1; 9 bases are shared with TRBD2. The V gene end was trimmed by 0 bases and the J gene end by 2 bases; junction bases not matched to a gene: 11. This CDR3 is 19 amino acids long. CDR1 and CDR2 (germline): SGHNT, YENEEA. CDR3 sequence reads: CASSLDPPGLAGPYNEQFF. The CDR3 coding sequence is TGTGCCAGCAGCTTAGATCCCCCCGGCCTAGCGGGACCCTACAATGAGCAGTTCTTC.

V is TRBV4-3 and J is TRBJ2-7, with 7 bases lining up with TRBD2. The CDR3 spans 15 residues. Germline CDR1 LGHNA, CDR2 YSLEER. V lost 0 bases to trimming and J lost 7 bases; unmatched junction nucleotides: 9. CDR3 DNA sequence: TGCGCCAGCAGCCAAGAAGTGATAGCGGGCGGAGAGCAGTACTTC. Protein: CASSQEVIAGGEQYF.

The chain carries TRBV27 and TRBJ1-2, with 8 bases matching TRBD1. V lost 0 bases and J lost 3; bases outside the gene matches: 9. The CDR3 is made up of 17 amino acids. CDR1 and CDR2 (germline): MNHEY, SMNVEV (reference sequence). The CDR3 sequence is CASSLSYTGGAYYGYTF. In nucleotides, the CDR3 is TGTGCCAGCAGTTTATCATATACAGGGGGGGCCTACTATGGCTACACCTTC.

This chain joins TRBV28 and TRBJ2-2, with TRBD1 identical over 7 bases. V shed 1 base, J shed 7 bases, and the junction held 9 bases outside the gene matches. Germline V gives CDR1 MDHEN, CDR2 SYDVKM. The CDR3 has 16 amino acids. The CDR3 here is CASSLLETGIIGELFF. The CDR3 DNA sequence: TGTGCCAGCAGTTTATTAGAGACAGGGATCATCGGGGAGCTGTTTTTT.

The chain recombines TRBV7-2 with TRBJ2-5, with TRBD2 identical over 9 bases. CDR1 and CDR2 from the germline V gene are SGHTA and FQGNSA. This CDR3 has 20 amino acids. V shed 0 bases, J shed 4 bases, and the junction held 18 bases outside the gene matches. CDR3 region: CASSLAPVRLAGDMRETQYF. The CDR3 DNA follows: TGTGCCAGCAGCTTAGCGCCGGTCAGGTTAGCGGGAGATATGAGAGAGACCCAGTACTTC.

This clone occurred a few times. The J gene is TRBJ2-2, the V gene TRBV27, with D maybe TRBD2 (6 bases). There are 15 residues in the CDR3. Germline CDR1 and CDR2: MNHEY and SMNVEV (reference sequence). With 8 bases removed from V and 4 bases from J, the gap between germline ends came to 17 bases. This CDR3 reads CASSYGGAGTGELFF. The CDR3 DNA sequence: TGTGCCAGCTCATATGGGGGAGCGGGCACCGGGGAGCTGTTTTTT.

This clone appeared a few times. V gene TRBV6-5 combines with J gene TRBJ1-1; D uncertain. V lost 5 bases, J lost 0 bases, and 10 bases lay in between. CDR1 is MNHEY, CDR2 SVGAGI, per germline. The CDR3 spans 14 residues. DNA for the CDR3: TGTGCCAGCAGTAGAAGTGGGGTGAACACTGAAGCTTTCTTT. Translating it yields CASSRSGVNTEAFF.

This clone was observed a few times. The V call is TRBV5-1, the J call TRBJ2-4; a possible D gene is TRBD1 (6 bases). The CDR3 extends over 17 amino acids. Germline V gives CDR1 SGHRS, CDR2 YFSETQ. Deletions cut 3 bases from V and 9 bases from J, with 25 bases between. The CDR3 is CASSSSDMKQGTGIQYF. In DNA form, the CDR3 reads TGCGCCAGCAGCTCCTCGGATATGAAACAGGGTACGGGCATTCAGTACTTC.

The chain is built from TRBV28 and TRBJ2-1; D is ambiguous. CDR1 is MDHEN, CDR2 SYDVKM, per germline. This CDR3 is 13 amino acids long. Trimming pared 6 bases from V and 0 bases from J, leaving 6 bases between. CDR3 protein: CASSWNSYNEQFF. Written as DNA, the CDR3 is TGTGCCAGCAGCTGGAACTCCTACAATGAGCAGTTCTTC.

CDR3 sequence (DNA): TGTGCCAGCAGTTACTCTCTGGGGGCGCGGGACGTGGTGCAGTACTTC. It codes for CASSYSLGARDVVQYF. This chain uses TRBV6-5 with TRBJ2-7; perhaps D is TRBD1 or TRBD2 (6 bases each). The CDR3 covers 16 residues. Germline V gene sequence: CDR1 MNHEY, CDR2 SVGAGI. The V end lost 0 bases, the J end lost 9 bases, and 21 bases lay between the germline ends.

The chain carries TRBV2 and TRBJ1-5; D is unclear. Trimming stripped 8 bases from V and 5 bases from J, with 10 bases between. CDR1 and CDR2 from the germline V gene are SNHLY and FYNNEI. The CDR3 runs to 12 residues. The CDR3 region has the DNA TGTGCCAGCTCGCGGACGGATCAGCCCCAGCATTTT. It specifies CASSRTDQPQHF.

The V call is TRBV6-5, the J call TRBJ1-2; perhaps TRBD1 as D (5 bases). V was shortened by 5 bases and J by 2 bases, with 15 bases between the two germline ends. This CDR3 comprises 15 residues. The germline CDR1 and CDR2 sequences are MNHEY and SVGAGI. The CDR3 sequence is CASSLIRGWNYGYTF. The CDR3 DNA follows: TGTGCCAGCAGTCTCATTCGGGGGTGGAACTATGGCTACACCTTC.

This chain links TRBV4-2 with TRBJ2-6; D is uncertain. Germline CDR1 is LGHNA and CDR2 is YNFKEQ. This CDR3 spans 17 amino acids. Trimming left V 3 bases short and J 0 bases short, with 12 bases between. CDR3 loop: CASSQATFFSGANVLTF. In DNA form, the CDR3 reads TGTGCCAGCAGCCAGGCTACTTTCTTCTCTGGGGCCAACGTCCTGACTTTC.

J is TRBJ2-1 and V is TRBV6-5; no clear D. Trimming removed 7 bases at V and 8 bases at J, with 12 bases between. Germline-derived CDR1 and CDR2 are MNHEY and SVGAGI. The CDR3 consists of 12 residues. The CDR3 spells CASTPSVHEQFF. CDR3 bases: TGTGCCAGCACCCCCTCTGTGCATGAGCAGTTCTTC.

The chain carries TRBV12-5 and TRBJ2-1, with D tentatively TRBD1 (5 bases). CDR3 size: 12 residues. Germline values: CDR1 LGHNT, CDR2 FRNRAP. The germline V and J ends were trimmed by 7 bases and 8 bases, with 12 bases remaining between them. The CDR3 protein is CASASIGDEQFF. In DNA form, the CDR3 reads TGTGCTAGTGCCTCCATAGGGGATGAGCAGTTCTTC.

The CDR3 bases are TGTGCTGTCGGACAGGCGCGGGGCTCATATAATTCACCCCTCCACTTT. It is translated as CAVGQARGSYNSPLHF. The chain couples TRBV3-1 (or the pseudogene TRBV3-2) to TRBJ1-6, with 7 bases matching TRBD1. CDR3 length: 16 residues. CDR1 is LGHDT and CDR2 is YNNKEL in the germline V gene (reference sequence).

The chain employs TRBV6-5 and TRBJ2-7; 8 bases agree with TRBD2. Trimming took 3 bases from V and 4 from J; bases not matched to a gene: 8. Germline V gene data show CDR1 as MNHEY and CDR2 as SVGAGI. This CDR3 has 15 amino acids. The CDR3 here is CASSYSGGLGYEQYF. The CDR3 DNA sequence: TGTGCCAGCAGTTATTCGGGAGGGCTGGGGTACGAGCAGTACTTC.

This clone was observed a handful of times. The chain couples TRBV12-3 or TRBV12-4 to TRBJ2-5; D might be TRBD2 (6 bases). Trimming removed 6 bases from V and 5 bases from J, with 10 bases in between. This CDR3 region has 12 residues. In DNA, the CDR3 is TGTGCCAGCAGCCGGGACTTCGAGACCCAGTACTTC. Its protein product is CASSRDFETQYF.